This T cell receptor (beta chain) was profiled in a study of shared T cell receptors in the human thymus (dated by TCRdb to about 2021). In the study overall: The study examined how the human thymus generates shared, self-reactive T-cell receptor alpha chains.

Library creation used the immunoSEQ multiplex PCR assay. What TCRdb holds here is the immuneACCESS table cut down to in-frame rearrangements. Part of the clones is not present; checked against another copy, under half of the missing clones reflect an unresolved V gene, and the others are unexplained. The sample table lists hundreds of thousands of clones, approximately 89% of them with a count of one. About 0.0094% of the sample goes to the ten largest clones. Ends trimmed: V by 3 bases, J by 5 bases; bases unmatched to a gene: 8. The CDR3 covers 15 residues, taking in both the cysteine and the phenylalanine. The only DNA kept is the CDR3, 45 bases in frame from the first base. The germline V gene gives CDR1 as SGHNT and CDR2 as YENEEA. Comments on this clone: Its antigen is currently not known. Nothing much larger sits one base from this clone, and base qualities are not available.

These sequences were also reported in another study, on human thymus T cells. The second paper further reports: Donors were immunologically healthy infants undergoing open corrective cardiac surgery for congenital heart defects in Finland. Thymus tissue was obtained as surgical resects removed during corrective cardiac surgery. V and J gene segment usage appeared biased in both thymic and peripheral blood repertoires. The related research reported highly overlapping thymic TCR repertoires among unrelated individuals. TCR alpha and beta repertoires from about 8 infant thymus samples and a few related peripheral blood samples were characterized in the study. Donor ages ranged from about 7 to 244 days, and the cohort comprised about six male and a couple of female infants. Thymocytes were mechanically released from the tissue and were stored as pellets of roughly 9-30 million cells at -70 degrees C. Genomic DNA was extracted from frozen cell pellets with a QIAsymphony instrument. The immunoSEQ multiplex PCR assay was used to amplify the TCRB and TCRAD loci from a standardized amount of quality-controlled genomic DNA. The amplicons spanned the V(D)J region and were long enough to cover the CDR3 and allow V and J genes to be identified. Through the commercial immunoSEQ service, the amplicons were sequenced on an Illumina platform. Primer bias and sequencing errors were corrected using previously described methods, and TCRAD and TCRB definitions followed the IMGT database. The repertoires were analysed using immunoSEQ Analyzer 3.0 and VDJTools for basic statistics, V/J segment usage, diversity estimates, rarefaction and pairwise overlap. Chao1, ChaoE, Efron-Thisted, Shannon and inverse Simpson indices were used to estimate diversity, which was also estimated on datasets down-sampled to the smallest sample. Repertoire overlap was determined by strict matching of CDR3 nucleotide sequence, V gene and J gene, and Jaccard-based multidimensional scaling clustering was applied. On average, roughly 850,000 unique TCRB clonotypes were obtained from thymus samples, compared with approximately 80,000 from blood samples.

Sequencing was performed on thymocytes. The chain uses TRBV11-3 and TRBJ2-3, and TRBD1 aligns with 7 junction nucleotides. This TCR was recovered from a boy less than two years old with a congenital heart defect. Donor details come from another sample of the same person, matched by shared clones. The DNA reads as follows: TGTGCCAGCAGCTTTTCAGGGGGATATGGAGATACGCAGTATTTT. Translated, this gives CASSFSGGYGDTQYF.